This entry lists 10 T cell receptor beta chains sequenced from one sample in a study of shared clonotypes between healthy human individuals. Using immunoSEQ multiplex PCR, the repertoire was profiled, and TCRdb retains in-frame clones only, with some absent. The table shows about 600,000 clones, with more than 95% occurring only once. The source material was naive CD4+ T cells sorted from blood. The sample's subset: CD45RA+ positively selected. The origin of the receptors is a woman under 40 in good health.

V is TRBV2 and J is TRBJ2-7; the D gene is possibly TRBD1 (6 bases). The ends were cut back, 7 bases at V and 3 bases at J, with 16 bases in the middle. There are 14 residues in the CDR3. Germline V gene lookup returns CDR1 SNHLY and CDR2 FYNNEI. In DNA form, the CDR3 reads TGTGCCAGCAAGGATTGGGACACGAGCTACGAGCAGTACTTC. It translates to CASKDWDTSYEQYF.

This chain uses TRBV28 with TRBJ2-7, with 7 bases lining up with TRBD2. In germline, CDR1 is MDHEN, CDR2 SYDVKM. The CDR3 is made up of 17 amino acids. With 5 bases clipped from V and 0 bases from J, the junction kept 13 bases outside the gene matches. The CDR3 here is CASSPTTPGTISYEQYF. The CDR3 nucleotides read TGTGCCAGCAGTCCAACCACCCCCGGGACTATCTCCTACGAGCAGTACTTC. The full variable domain, with the rest looked up from reference TRBV28 and TRBJ2-7, is DVKVTQSSRYLVKRTGEKVFLECVQDMDHENMFWYRQDPGLGLRLIYFSYDVKMKEKGDIPEGYSVSREKKERFSLILESASTNQTSMYLCASSPTTPGTISYEQYFGPGTRLTVT.

This chain connects TRBV7-2 to TRBJ2-7, with 9 bases that match TRBD1. CDR3 length: 14 residues. Looked up from germline, CDR1 is SGHTA and CDR2 is FQGNSA. V was clipped by 5 bases and J by 5 bases; unmatched bases: 7. The CDR3: CASSPGDRVNEQYF. CDR3 nucleotides: TGTGCCAGCAGCCCTGGGGACAGGGTTAACGAGCAGTACTTC.

This clone appeared once. The rearrangement joins TRBV7-9 to TRBJ2-5, with D uncertain. The DNA end is a closer match to TRBJ2-7, so the J assignment may be wrong. In germline, CDR1 is SEHNR, CDR2 FQNEAQ (reference sequence). CDR3 length equals 11 residues. The CDR3 nucleotides are TGTGCCAGCAGCCCCCTCGACGAGCAGTACTTC. It is translated as CASSPLDEQYF.

This sequence joins TRBV4-1 and TRBJ2-1; D remains unclear. The germline gives CDR1 MGHRA, CDR2 YSYEKL. The V gene lost 1 base and the J gene lost 15 bases, with 13 bases spanning the gap. This CDR3 comprises 12 residues. Written as DNA, the CDR3 is TGCGCCAGCAGCCAAGTTTTGTCGGCAATGTTCTTC. Its translation: CASSQVLSAMFF.

This chain joins TRBV28 and TRBJ2-7, with 9 nucleotides matching TRBD1. From germline, CDR1 is MDHEN and CDR2 SYDVKM. V gave up 6 bases and J gave up 4 bases; unmatched junction bases: 4. The CDR3 runs to 13 residues. The CDR3: CASRTGTGYEQYF. Written as DNA, the CDR3 is TGTGCCAGCAGGACCGGGACAGGGTACGAGCAGTACTTC.

The chain links TRBV5-4 to TRBJ2-7, with 10 positions matching TRBD1. The CDR3 consists of 15 residues. The germline CDR1 and CDR2 sequences are SGHNT and YYREEE (reference sequence). V shed 4 bases, J shed 5 bases, and the junction held 9 bases outside the gene matches. This chain's CDR3 is CASSPPGQGIHEQYF. The CDR3, as DNA: TGTGCCAGCAGCCCACCGGGACAGGGGATCCACGAGCAGTACTTC.

A remark on this clone: The same CDR3 also results from other DNA sequences found in this sample. V gene TRBV30 combines with J gene TRBJ1-3; D is uncertain. V gave up 3 bases and J gave up 4 bases, with 7 bases separating them. Germline V gives CDR1 GTSNPN, CDR2 SVGIG (reference sequence). CDR3 size: 12 residues. The DNA of the CDR3 is TGTGCCTGGAGCGGTCCGGGAAACACCATATATTTT. Its translation is CAWSGPGNTIYF.

The chain uses TRBV10-3 and TRBJ1-2; D might be TRBD1 (5 bases). Germline assignment: CDR1 ENHRY and CDR2 SYGVKD. Trimming shortened V by 3 bases and J by 2 bases, and 10 bases separated the two germline ends. CDR3 size: 14 residues. CDR3 sequence: CAISDRVRNYGYTF. The CDR3 region has the DNA TGTGCCATCAGTGACAGGGTTCGGAACTATGGCTACACCTTC.

V is TRBV6-6 and J is TRBJ2-5; 7 nucleotides agree with TRBD2. V dropped 2 bases and J dropped 4; count of bases not matched to a gene: 1. Germline-derived CDR1 and CDR2 are MNHNY and SVGAGI (reference sequence). The CDR3 spans 13 residues. The CDR3 loop is CASSYRGVETQYF. In DNA, the CDR3 is TGTGCCAGCAGTTACCGGGGGGTAGAGACCCAGTACTTC.